Below, 32 T cell receptor beta chains from the same sample are listed, as sequenced in a study of cytomegalovirus exposure and HLA in healthy donors. The study ran its PCR with 60 Vbeta and 13 Jbeta primers. Produced via immunoSEQ multiplex PCR; TCRdb's table is partial and in-frame only. This sample carries about 150,000 clones, 70% to 80% of them seen once, and the ten largest clones take under 4%. The sample comprised PBMCs. The source is a human donor in good health.

This rearrangement joins TRBV7-8 to TRBJ1-6; D is unresolved. Germline CDR1 and CDR2: SGHVS and FQNEAQ. V was clipped by 5 bases and J by 4 bases, with 9 bases between them. The CDR3 runs 14 residues. The CDR3 here is CASSPRQYNSPLHF. CDR3 nucleotide sequence: TGTGCCAGCAGCCCCCGCCAGTATAATTCACCCCTCCACTTT.

In this sample, this clone turned up once. CDR3 residues: CASSSMVAGTDTQYF. The DNA of the CDR3 is TGTGCCAGCAGCTCAATGGTGGCGGGCACAGATACGCAGTATTTT. The rearrangement uses TRBV9 and TRBJ2-3, with D uncertain. Germline V gene lookup returns CDR1 SGDLS and CDR2 YYNGEE. V dropped 4 bases and J dropped 1 base, with 13 bases sitting between them. The length of the CDR3 is 15 residues.

Written as DNA, the CDR3 is TGTGCCAGAAGCTTGGTACTAGCGGGAAGAGCCTACGAGCAGTACTTC. It is translated as CARSLVLAGRAYEQYF. This chain joins TRBV5-3 and TRBJ2-7; 10 bases align to TRBD2. TRBV5-3 is given ORF status, its function remaining uncertain. There are 16 residues in the CDR3. J lost 2 bases, V lost 0 bases, and 5 bases had no gene match.

This rearrangement joins TRBV7-2 to TRBJ2-7; 7 bases fit TRBD2. V was pared by 3 bases and J by 0 bases, with 8 bases of the junction left unmatched. This CDR3 is 16 amino acids long. Germline loops: CDR1 SGHTA, CDR2 FQGNSA. For the CDR3, the DNA is TGTGCCAGCAGCTTTGCCCCTAGCGGCAGCTCCTACGAGCAGTACTTC. This encodes CASSFAPSGSSYEQYF.

The genes are TRBV19 and TRBJ1-2, with 8 bases that match TRBD1. Germline loops: CDR1 LNHDA, CDR2 SQIVND (reference sequence). With 6 bases clipped from V and 5 bases from J, the junction kept 8 bases outside the gene matches. This CDR3 has 14 residues. CDR3 residues: CASRGTGGWYGYTF. The CDR3 nucleotides are TGTGCCAGTAGGGGAACAGGGGGATGGTATGGCTACACCTTC.

The genes are TRBV6-6 and TRBJ2-1; maybe TRBD2 (6 bases). Germline CDR1 MNHNY, CDR2 SVGAGI (reference sequence). CDR3 size: 15 residues. The V end was cut by 6 bases, the J end by 4 bases, with 16 bases between. This CDR3 is CASRYPGLQYNEQFF. CDR3 sequence (DNA): TGTGCCAGCAGATACCCGGGACTTCAATACAATGAGCAGTTCTTC.

This clone occurred a few times. CDR3 nucleotides: TGTGCCAGTAGTTTGACAGGGACGGGAAACACCATATATTTT. Translating it yields CASSLTGTGNTIYF. The J gene is TRBJ1-3, the V gene TRBV19, with TRBD1 matching 7 bases. This CDR3 comprises 14 residues. The germline V gene encodes CDR1 LNHDA and CDR2 SQIVND (reference sequence). V was pared by 5 bases and J by 4 bases, with 5 bases of the junction left unmatched.

The gene calls are TRBV28 and TRBJ2-1, with 11 bases identical to TRBD2. Germline loops: CDR1 MDHEN, CDR2 SYDVKM. The length of the CDR3 is 18 residues. J was trimmed by 2 bases and V by 10 bases; bases with no gene match: 16. The CDR3 region is CATSGPGTSGSPYNEQFF. CDR3 DNA sequence: TGTGCCACCTCGGGGCCGGGTACTAGCGGGAGTCCCTACAATGAGCAGTTCTTC.

The genes are TRBV30 and TRBJ2-1; 14 positions agree with TRBD2. CDR1 is GTSNPN, CDR2 SVGIG, per germline (reference sequence). This CDR3 is 18 amino acids long. Trimming cost V 3 bases and J 2 bases; bases outside gene matches: 9. The CDR3 sequence: CAWRPTSGGAATYNEQFF. The DNA for the CDR3 is TGTGCCTGGAGGCCGACTAGCGGGGGGGCCGCGACCTACAATGAGCAGTTCTTC.

The chain combines TRBV28 with TRBJ1-2, with D possibly matching TRBD1 (5 bases). Germline loops: CDR1 MDHEN, CDR2 SYDVKM. The V gene lost 6 bases and the J gene lost 5 bases, with 13 bases spanning the gap. The CDR3 has 13 amino acids. The DNA for the CDR3 is TGTGCCAGCAGACTGGGGCAGATTTATGGCTACACCTTC. It encodes CASRLGQIYGYTF.

In its sample, this clone was seen a few times. This sequence joins TRBV19 and TRBJ1-1, with 7 bases aligning to TRBD1. Germline CDR1 reads LNHDA; CDR2 reads SQIVND (reference sequence). This CDR3 is 14 amino acids long. V lost 9 bases and J lost 7; bases outside the gene matches: 14. The CDR3 sequence is CASREPGGMGEAFF. The CDR3 nucleotides are TGTGCCAGCCGCGAACCAGGGGGAATGGGTGAAGCTTTCTTT.

This clone was seen only once. This chain connects TRBV19 to TRBJ2-1; 7 bases map to TRBD1. The V gene end was trimmed by 8 bases and the J gene end by 3 bases; junction bases not matched to a gene: 10. The V gene's germline CDR1 is LNHDA and CDR2 SQIVND (reference sequence). The CDR3 sequence is 15 residues long. This chain's CDR3 is CASHSGQAIYNEQFF. DNA of the CDR3: TGTGCCAGTCACTCTGGACAGGCAATCTACAATGAGCAGTTCTTC.

This clone was seen only a few times. The chain joins TRBV7-9 to TRBJ2-1; tentatively, D is TRBD2 (6 bases). The CDR3 consists of 15 residues. Germline V gene data show CDR1 as SEHNR and CDR2 as FQNEAQ (reference sequence). V shed 1 base and J shed 8 bases, with 15 bases lying between them. The CDR3 spells CASSLVRDSLYEQFF. CDR3 coding DNA: TGTGCCAGCAGCTTAGTGAGGGACTCCCTCTATGAGCAGTTCTTC.

The chain joins TRBV10-1 to TRBJ2-3, with D possibly TRBD1 on 6 matching bases. V lost 2 bases and J lost 0, with 12 bases in between. This CDR3 contains 16 residues. Germline values: CDR1 WNHNN, CDR2 SYGVQD (reference sequence). In DNA form, the CDR3 reads TGCGCCAGCAGTGAGAGGGGGTCAATTAGCACAGATACGCAGTATTTT. This codes for CASSERGSISTDTQYF.

V is TRBV5-1 and J is TRBJ2-1; the match to TRBD1 covers 7 bases. Germline CDR1 reads SGHRS; CDR2 reads YFSETQ. V shed 4 bases and J 9 bases; nucleotides not matched to a gene: 7. The CDR3 runs to 13 residues. The CDR3 DNA sequence: TGCGCCAGCAGCCCCTTCCCAGGGGGTGAGCAGTTCTTC. Residues: CASSPFPGGEQFF. Variable domain in full (rest from reference TRBV5-1 and TRBJ2-1): KAGVTQTPRYLIKTRGQQVTLSCSPISGHRSVSWYQQTPGQGLQFLFEYFSETQRNKGNFPGRFSGRQFSNSRSEMNVSTLELGDSALYLCASSPFPGGEQFFGPGTRLTVL.

V gene TRBV30 combines with J gene TRBJ1-4; D not resolved. The length of the CDR3 is 16 residues. Germline CDR1 and CDR2: GTSNPN and SVGIG (reference sequence). Trimming cost V 2 bases and J 0 bases, with 13 bases left between them. The CDR3 protein is CAWSRSLSATNEKLFF. The DNA for the CDR3 is TGTGCCTGGAGTCGGTCCCTTAGCGCAACTAATGAAAAACTGTTTTTT.

A note on this clone: The junction and the germline gene differ at one end; a read error may be behind it. The V and J genes are TRBV5-6 and TRBJ2-7, with 8 bases that match TRBD1. The germline CDR1 and CDR2 sequences are SGHDT and YYEEEE. The CDR3 is 16 amino acids. This CDR3 reads CASRLSLGQGSAPPSF. DNA of the CDR3: TGTGCCAGCAGATTGTCATTAGGACAGGGCTCCGCACCGCCCAGCTTC.

The rearrangement joins TRBV5-6 to TRBJ2-7; 8 nucleotides align to TRBD1. Germline V CDR1 and CDR2: SGHDT, YYEEEE. The length of the CDR3 is 15 residues. V shed 4 bases, J shed 4 bases, and the junction held 10 bases outside the gene matches. The CDR3 spells CASSLSFRTGYEQYF. In nucleotides, the CDR3 is TGTGCCAGCAGCCTTAGTTTTCGGACAGGGTACGAGCAGTACTTC. Full variable domain (missing parts from reference TRBV5-6 and TRBJ2-7): DAGVTQSPTHLIKTRGQQVTLRCSPKSGHDTVSWYQQALGQGPQFIFQYYEEEERQRGNFPDRFSGHQFPNYSSELNVNALLLGDSALYLCASSLSFRTGYEQYFGPGTRLTVT.

This clone was seen a handful of times. The chain uses TRBV5-1 and TRBJ1-4, with no clear D. CDR3 length: 9 amino acids. Trimming took off 4 bases at V and 14 bases at J, with 6 bases between the two ends. The germline V gene encodes CDR1 SGHRS and CDR2 YFSETQ. This CDR3 is CASSLPLFF. CDR3 DNA: TGCGCCAGCAGCCTTCCCCTGTTTTTT.

The V gene is TRBV5-4, the J gene TRBJ2-7, with 7 bases identical to TRBD1. Germline loops: CDR1 SGHNT, CDR2 YYREEE (reference sequence). V gave up 4 bases and J gave up 5 bases; unmatched junction bases: 3. The CDR3 is made up of 12 amino acids. The CDR3 nucleotides are TGTGCCAGCAGCGCCCAGGGGGACGAGCAGTACTTC. Translated: CASSAQGDEQYF.

J is TRBJ2-7 and V is TRBV6-6; D perhaps matches TRBD2 (5 bases). This CDR3 is 12 amino acids long. The germline V gene has CDR1 MNHNY and CDR2 SVGAGI (reference sequence). V gave up 2 bases and J gave up 4 bases, with 6 bases separating them. The CDR3: CASSYRGYEQYF. The CDR3 DNA follows: TGTGCCAGCAGTTACCGGGGTTACGAGCAGTACTTC.

In this sample, this clone turned up a few times. V gene TRBV6-4 combines with J gene TRBJ2-5, with D possibly being TRBD1 (5 bases). Germline V gives CDR1 MRHNA, CDR2 SNTAGT. This CDR3 has 14 residues. V was trimmed by 6 bases and J by 5 bases, leaving 16 bases between them. The CDR3 protein is CASRTHQGGETQYF. As DNA, the CDR3 is TGTGCCAGCAGAACCCATCAGGGTGGGGAGACCCAGTACTTC.

The chain recombines TRBV4-1 with TRBJ1-1; D ambiguous. V lost 0 bases to trimming and J lost 0 bases, with 5 bases between them. Germline values: CDR1 MGHRA, CDR2 YSYEKL. The CDR3 totals 14 residues. DNA of the CDR3: TGCGCCAGCAGCCAAGATGCGATGAACACTGAAGCTTTCTTT. As protein: CASSQDAMNTEAFF.

The chain joins TRBV7-2 to TRBJ1-5; D may be TRBD1 (5 bases). V lost 1 base and J lost 6, with 10 bases in between. Germline loops: CDR1 SGHTA, CDR2 FQGNSA. This CDR3 contains 14 residues. The chain's CDR3 is CASSLGGGGQPQHF. CDR3 nucleotide sequence: TGTGCCAGCAGCTTAGGGGGCGGGGGTCAGCCCCAGCATTTT.

The chain links TRBV7-8 to TRBJ1-2; 10 nucleotides agree with TRBD1. This CDR3 comprises 15 residues. CDR1 is SGHVS and CDR2 is FQNEAQ in the germline V gene. V dropped 5 bases and J dropped 1; count of bases not matched to a gene: 4. The CDR3 DNA is TGTGCCAGCAGCCCCCGGACAGGGGGTAACTATGGCTACACCTTC. Translating gives CASSPRTGGNYGYTF.

The chain links TRBV28 to TRBJ1-2; 7 bases map to TRBD1. V trimming: 4 bases; J trimming: 6 bases; junction bases outside the gene matches: 8. This CDR3 region has 14 residues. The germline CDR1 and CDR2 sequences are MDHEN and SYDVKM. This CDR3 is CASSSAGGGHGYTF. Written as DNA, the CDR3 is TGTGCCAGCAGTTCAGCAGGGGGAGGCCATGGCTACACCTTC.

This clone appeared a few times. The chain uses TRBV13 and TRBJ2-5; a weak D match, TRBD1 (6 bases). Trimming took 5 bases from V and 5 from J, leaving 12 bases between them. CDR1 is PRHDT, CDR2 FYEKMQ, per germline (reference sequence). The CDR3 is 13 residues long. CDR3 in amino acids: CASSNRVGETQYF. Written as DNA, the CDR3 is TGTGCCAGCAGCAACAGGGTTGGGGAGACCCAGTACTTC.

J is TRBJ1-6 and V is TRBV27, with D possibly being TRBD1 (5 bases). The V gene lost 2 bases and the J gene lost 9 bases, with 5 bases spanning the gap. CDR1 and CDR2 (germline): MNHEY, SMNVEV (reference sequence). This CDR3 region has 12 residues. The CDR3: CASSLQGSPLHF. As DNA, the CDR3 is TGTGCCAGCAGTTTACAGGGTTCACCCCTCCACTTT.

The chain links TRBV19 to TRBJ1-5; 8 bases agree with TRBD1. The CDR3 is 13 residues long. The germline CDR1 and CDR2 sequences are LNHDA and SQIVND (reference sequence). Unmatched junction bases numbered 3, after V lost 5 bases and J lost 6 bases. As DNA, the CDR3 is TGTGCCAGTAGTGGACAGGGAACTCAGCCCCAGCATTTT. Its protein is CASSGQGTQPQHF. Filled out from reference TRBV19 and TRBJ1-5, the complete variable domain reads DGGITQSPKYLFRKEGQNVTLSCEQNLNHDAMYWYRQDPGQGLRLIYYSQIVNDFQKGDIAEGYSVSREKKESFPLTVTSAQKNPTAFYLCASSGQGTQPQHFGDGTRLSIL.

This clone occurred once. The J gene is TRBJ2-3, the V gene TRBV9, with 12 nucleotides matching TRBD2. Germline V gives CDR1 SGDLS, CDR2 YYNGEE. V gave up 4 bases and J gave up 1 base; unmatched junction bases: 4. The CDR3 covers 16 residues. The CDR3 DNA follows: TGTGCCAGCAGCCGACGGACTAGCGGGGGCACAGATACGCAGTATTTT. It specifies CASSRRTSGGTDTQYF. The full variable domain, in which reference TRBV9 and TRBJ2-3 provide the parts outside the CDR3, is DSGVTQTPKHLITATGQRVTLRCSPRSGDLSVYWYQQSLDQGLQFLIQYYNGEERAKGNILERFSAQQFPDLHSELNLSSLELGDSALYFCASSRRTSGGTDTQYFGPGTRLTVL.

This sequence joins TRBV5-4 and TRBJ1-2; D may be TRBD1 (6 bases). CDR1 is SGHNT and CDR2 is YYREEE in the germline V gene (reference sequence). Between the trimmed V and J ends, which lost 3 bases and 6 bases, there was a span of 18 bases. This CDR3 contains 15 residues. The CDR3 spells CASSWNRVVSDGYTF. CDR3 in DNA: TGTGCCAGCAGCTGGAACAGGGTCGTTTCGGATGGCTACACCTTC.

The rearrangement uses TRBV7-9 and TRBJ1-2; TRBD1 is a possible D gene (5 bases). The length of the CDR3 is 17 residues. Germline lookup yields CDR1 SEHNR and CDR2 FQNEAQ (reference sequence). The V end was cut by 5 bases, the J end by 3 bases, with 22 bases between. CDR3 bases: TGTGCCAGCAGCCCCCGGTTGACAGTCTCGGCGGACTATGGCTACACCTTC. This encodes CASSPRLTVSADYGYTF.